This T cell receptor beta chain was observed in a study of early T cells in non-severe SARS-CoV-2 infection. Study-level background: Chains were not paired, and sequencing was done on bulk RNA from unsorted whole blood. General study findings and limits: VDJdb matching, biased toward anti-spike CD8 responses, missed private and CD4 specificities.

This clonotype was observed many times. The antigen is undetermined. Researchers attached unique molecular identifiers to individual cDNA molecules. TCRdb reprocessed the 5' RACE reads with MiXCR, giving one entry per CDR3 protein. The repertoire holds 50,000 to 80,000 distinct CDR3 sequences, with around 4.9% as singletons. Trimming pared 3 bases from V and 7 bases from J, leaving 7 bases between. CDR1 MNHEY and CDR2 SVGEGT come from the germline V gene. This CDR3 contains 12 residues. The clonotype originates from an adult who was a healthcare worker with PCR-confirmed SARS-CoV-2 infection or an uninfected control (not recorded which). The chain joins TRBV6-2 or TRBV6-3 to TRBJ1-5; D ambiguous. Sequencing was done on a sample of whole blood. CDR3 sequence: CASSYFRQPQHF. The CDR3 DNA is TGTGCCAGCAGTTATTTTAGACAGCCCCAGCATTTT.